This T cell receptor beta chain was recovered during a study of shared clonotypes between healthy human individuals. Study-level information: Donors had three CD4 naive, three CD4 memory, two CD8 naive and one CD8 memory plate apiece.

Of note for this clone: No antigen is known for it.

Method: immunoSEQ multiplex PCR; TCRdb's copy keeps in-frame clones and lacks some. The data show about 230,000 clones, 50% to 75% seen once. General study results and limits: Despite large depth, rarefaction showed incomplete sorted-subset sequencing.

Sequencing used memory CD4+ T cells sorted from blood. Subset given: CD45RA-negative fraction. This receptor was taken from a man under 40 in good health.

The CDR3 bases are TGTGCCAGCACCTGGGGTATGAACACTGAAGCTTTCTTT. Its protein product is CASTWGMNTEAFF. The rearrangement uses TRBV5-6 and TRBJ1-1; D gene uncertain. The CDR3 is made up of 13 amino acids. Between the trimmed V and J ends, which lost 6 bases and 0 bases, there was a span of 9 bases. Germline CDR1 SGHDT, CDR2 YYEEEE.